Sequencing of this T cell receptor beta chain was carried out in a study of T cell changes during pregnancy in multiple sclerosis (dated by TCRdb to the late 2010s). Regarding the complete study: In women with multiple sclerosis, the researchers looked at how the T cell repertoire shifted as pregnancy progressed.

This clone was counted between two and nine times. Its binding antigen is unknown. Per-base quality was not reported, and no clone a single base away is much larger than it. The CDR3 holds 15 amino acids from the cysteine to the phenylalanine. Only CDR3 DNA remains: 45 bases, in frame from the first base. The library relied on the immunoSEQ multiplex PCR assay. TCRdb stores this immuneACCESS table with in-frame sequences only. Part of the clones is absent; in the studies checked, under half of the shortfall reflects unresolved V genes, and no reason is known for the rest. The sample table shows some 29,000 clones, and roughly nine tenths are seen once. The ten largest clonotypes hold about 3.8% of the sample.

The sequence is built from TRBV12-2 and TRBJ1-1. TRBV12-2 corresponds to a pseudogene. The clonotype was recovered from a female donor in good health, enrolled as a control in a pregnancy study. The material was CD8+ T cells from peripheral blood mononuclear cells, obtained in the second trimester of pregnancy. The CDR3 in this case is CASRLTRSKNTEAFF. The nucleotide sequence reads as follows: TGTGCAAGTCGCTTGACTAGGAGTAAGAACACTGAAGCTTTCTTT.